A single sample is the source of the 22 T cell receptor beta chains below, sequenced in a study of shared T cell receptors in the human thymus. TCRdb's table, derived via immunoSEQ multiplex PCR, lists solely in-frame clones and lacks some. Of about 660,000 clones in the sample, over 75% were seen once. These data are also associated with another study on human thymus T cells.

Sequenced input: thymocytes. These receptors all come from a boy under three years old with a congenital heart defect.

This clone was counted once. The rearrangement joins TRBV14 to TRBJ2-2; 11 bases line up with TRBD2. V was pared by 6 bases and J by 3 bases, with 0 bases of the junction left unmatched. Germline-derived CDR1 and CDR2 are SGHDN and FVKESK. CDR3 length equals 14 residues. The CDR3 nucleotides are TGTGCCAGCAGACTAGCGGGGGACACCGGGGAGCTGTTTTTT. Protein: CASRLAGDTGELFF.

V and J are TRBV7-6 and TRBJ2-7; 9 nucleotides match TRBD2. The V gene's germline CDR1 is SGHVS and CDR2 FNYEAQ. The CDR3 covers 17 residues. J gave up 4 bases and V 5 bases, and 15 bases lay outside the gene matches. CDR3 DNA: TGTGCCAGCAGCCCCCGGGGGAGCGGGGGGACCTTATACGAGCAGTACTTC. It encodes CASSPRGSGGTLYEQYF.

V is TRBV7-2 and J is TRBJ2-2; D may be TRBD2 (5 bases). CDR3 size: 17 residues. Trimming pared 3 bases from V and 6 bases from J, leaving 20 bases between. Per the germline V gene, CDR1 is SGHTA and CDR2 is FQGNSA. CDR3 DNA: TGTGCCAGCAGCTTCTACCTGCGGAGGCCGTATTCCGGGGAGCTGTTTTTT. As protein: CASSFYLRRPYSGELFF.

The chain employs TRBV30 and TRBJ2-7; 7 bases are shared with TRBD2. There are 15 residues in the CDR3. With 0 bases clipped from V and 2 bases from J, the junction kept 7 bases outside the gene matches. CDR1 and CDR2 (germline): GTSNPN, SVGIG (reference sequence). CDR3 coding DNA: TGTGCCTGGAGTGTTCGACTAGCCGGTCCCTACGAGCAGTACTTC. Encoded protein: CAWSVRLAGPYEQYF.

The V call is TRBV28, the J call TRBJ2-7; D might be TRBD1 (5 bases). Trimming stripped 3 bases from V and 2 bases from J, with 11 bases between. Germline V lookup: CDR1 MDHEN, CDR2 SYDVKM. The CDR3 totals 14 residues. The chain's CDR3 is CASSFKGVAYEQYF. The CDR3 DNA is TGTGCCAGCAGTTTTAAAGGGGTGGCCTACGAGCAGTACTTC.

V is TRBV15 and J is TRBJ2-5; 10 nucleotides agree with TRBD1. This CDR3 is built from 18 residues. Germline lookup yields CDR1 LNHNV and CDR2 YYDKDF (reference sequence). Unmatched junction bases numbered 11, after V lost 2 bases and J lost 2 bases. CDR3 nucleotide sequence: TGTGCCACCAGCAGATCCGACATCCCGGGACAGGGGCAAGAGACCCAGTACTTC. It is translated as CATSRSDIPGQGQETQYF.

This clone showed up just a few times. In DNA, the CDR3 is TGTGCCATCAGTGAGTCCCGGACAGGGGGGAATTCACCCCTCCACTTT. It specifies CAISESRTGGNSPLHF. The rearrangement uses TRBV10-3 and TRBJ1-6; 10 bases map to TRBD1. Germline trimming cut 0 bases from V and 7 bases from J; bases unmatched to any gene: 3. The length of the CDR3 is 16 residues. Germline V gene sequence: CDR1 ENHRY, CDR2 SYGVKD.

This clone was recorded only once. The chain combines TRBV5-1 with TRBJ2-4; TRBD1 aligns across 10 bases. Germline V gene sequence: CDR1 SGHRS, CDR2 YFSETQ. With 2 bases clipped from V and 5 bases from J, the junction kept 16 bases outside the gene matches. The CDR3 loop spans 19 amino acids. The CDR3 DNA reads as TGCGCCAGCAGCTTATTATCCGGGACAGGGGCTTCCAGCCAAAACATTCAGTACTTC. Encoded protein: CASSLLSGTGASSQNIQYF.

The chain recombines TRBV30 with TRBJ1-1; D may be TRBD1 (5 bases). Trimming shortened V by 3 bases and J by 4 bases, and 15 bases separated the two germline ends. Germline-derived CDR1 and CDR2 are GTSNPN and SVGIG (reference sequence). The length of the CDR3 is 14 residues. The CDR3 here is CAWRGRAGSTEAFF. As DNA, the CDR3 is TGTGCCTGGAGGGGGAGGGCAGGGAGCACTGAAGCTTTCTTT.

This clone was seen more than once but under ten times. V is TRBV19 and J is TRBJ2-1; a weak D match, TRBD1 (6 bases). The CDR3 loop spans 13 amino acids. With 3 bases removed from V and 6 bases from J, the gap between germline ends came to 9 bases. The germline CDR1 and CDR2 sequences are LNHDA and SQIVND (reference sequence). DNA for the CDR3: TGTGCCAGTAGTATCCACAGGGCCAATGAGCAGTTCTTC. This translates into CASSIHRANEQFF.

The rearrangement joins TRBV14 to TRBJ2-3; D is uncertain. Germline V gene lookup returns CDR1 SGHDN and CDR2 FVKESK. This CDR3 has 13 amino acids. V lost 0 bases and J lost 5, with 6 bases in between. The CDR3 reads CASSQEQQDTQYF. The CDR3 DNA is TGTGCCAGCAGCCAAGAACAGCAAGATACGCAGTATTTT.

This chain links TRBV11-3 with TRBJ2-5; TRBD2 matches 7 bases. Trimming at V came to 5 bases and at J to 5 bases, leaving 5 bases not matched to a gene. Germline CDR1 reads SGHNT; CDR2 reads YENEEA. The CDR3 totals 13 residues. The CDR3 loop reads CASSPGEGETQYF. CDR3 DNA: TGTGCCAGCAGCCCGGGGGAGGGGGAGACCCAGTACTTC.

The chain has TRBV14 and TRBJ2-7; TRBD2 matches 9 bases. The V and J ends lost 3 bases and 1 base, in that order; junction bases with no gene match: 4. CDR1 and CDR2 from the germline V gene are SGHDN and FVKESK. CDR3 length: 15 residues. The CDR3 loop reads CASSQEREVSYEQYF. DNA of the CDR3: TGTGCCAGCAGCCAGGAGCGGGAGGTTTCCTACGAGCAGTACTTC.

The chain recombines TRBV28 with TRBJ2-2; the match to TRBD2 covers 10 bases. Germline V CDR1 and CDR2: MDHEN, SYDVKM. Trimming cost V 6 bases and J 5 bases; bases outside gene matches: 12. This CDR3 has 17 amino acids. The CDR3 here is CASRPKFTSGATGELFF. The CDR3 DNA reads TGTGCCAGCAGACCCAAGTTTACTAGCGGGGCTACCGGGGAGCTGTTTTTT.

This clone was counted once. The chain employs TRBV7-4 and TRBJ2-1; 8 nucleotides agree with TRBD2. Germline V gene sequence: CDR1 SGHVT, CDR2 SQSDAQ. The V gene end was trimmed by 4 bases and the J gene end by 4 bases; junction bases not matched to a gene: 18. The CDR3 sequence is 19 residues long. CDR3 sequence (DNA): TGTGCCAGCAGCTCCGACGGGGAGCGGGAGCCGTGCACGTACAATGAGCAGTTCTTC. It codes for CASSSDGEREPCTYNEQFF. Drawing the rest from reference TRBV7-4 and TRBJ2-1, the complete variable domain is GAGVSQSPRYKVAKRGRDVALRCDSISGHVTLYWYRQTLGQGSEVLTYSQSDAQRDKSGRPSGRFSAERPERSVSTLKIQRTEQGDSAVYLCASSSDGEREPCTYNEQFFGPGTRLTVL.

In this sample, this clone turned up once. V usage is TRBV9 and J usage is TRBJ1-2, with D perhaps matching TRBD1 (6 bases). Trimming removed 0 bases at V and 6 bases at J, with 18 bases between. This CDR3 spans 16 amino acids. Germline V gene sequence: CDR1 SGDLS, CDR2 YYNGEE. The DNA of the CDR3 is TGTGCCAGCAGCGTAGCAGGCACAGGGAGGGGAAATGGCTACACCTTC. As protein: CASSVAGTGRGNGYTF.

The V and J genes are TRBV10-3 and TRBJ1-2, with 7 bases matching TRBD1. The germline V gene encodes CDR1 ENHRY and CDR2 SYGVKD. The CDR3 length is 19 residues. The J segment lost 2 bases and the V segment lost 0 bases, leaving 15 bases of the junction unmatched. CDR3 nucleotide sequence: TGTGCCATCAGTGAGTCGGTTGTGGGAGGACAGGTGGCAAACTATGGCTACACCTTC. Its translation: CAISESVVGGQVANYGYTF.

The sample holds one count of this clone. The chain has TRBV7-9 and TRBJ2-7; 7 positions match TRBD2. The CDR3 length is 19 residues. Germline V gene data show CDR1 as SEHNR and CDR2 as FQNEAQ (reference sequence). With 5 bases clipped from V and 6 bases from J, the junction kept 25 bases outside the gene matches. The CDR3 protein is CASSPAAGLERPLVGEQYF. CDR3 DNA: TGTGCCAGCAGCCCAGCGGCAGGACTAGAGCGTCCTTTGGTTGGCGAGCAGTACTTC.

The genes are TRBV7-8 and TRBJ2-5; 9 positions agree with TRBD2. CDR3 length: 16 residues. Germline V gene data show CDR1 as SGHVS and CDR2 as FQNEAQ. The trim removed 1 base at V and 1 base at J, leaving 4 bases unmatched. CDR3 DNA: TGTGCCAGCAGCTTAGAGGAGCGGGGGGTCCAAGAGACCCAGTACTTC. It specifies CASSLEERGVQETQYF.

This clone appeared a few times. CDR3 nucleotides: TGTGCCAGCAGCTTGGGGCAGGGGGGAGAAAAACTGTTTTTT. Protein product: CASSLGQGGEKLFF. The chain links TRBV5-4 to TRBJ1-4; 7 nucleotides match TRBD1. V shed 0 bases and J 8 bases; nucleotides not matched to a gene: 4. This CDR3 comprises 14 residues. Germline V gene lookup returns CDR1 SGHNT and CDR2 YYREEE (reference sequence).

This chain uses TRBV2 with TRBJ2-7; 7 bases align to TRBD1. With 0 bases clipped from V and 1 base from J, the junction kept 6 bases outside the gene matches. The CDR3 totals 16 residues. The germline gives CDR1 SNHLY, CDR2 FYNNEI. The CDR3 bases are TGTGCCAGCAGTGAAGCACGGGGCAGGGGGTCCTACGAGCAGTACTTC. Encoded protein: CASSEARGRGSYEQYF.

The rearrangement uses TRBV5-5 and TRBJ1-1; D is perhaps TRBD1 (5 bases). The CDR3 consists of 13 residues. Germline V lookup: CDR1 SGHKS, CDR2 YYEKEE (reference sequence). Trimming left V 0 bases short and J 7 bases short, with 10 bases between. The CDR3 coding sequence is TGTGCCAGCAGCTTGGCGGGGGAAGGTGAAGCTTTCTTT. Translating it yields CASSLAGEGEAFF.